The 11 T cell receptor beta chains presented below share a single source sample, sequenced in a study of T-cell memory formation after mild COVID-19. TCRdb fed the 5' RACE reads into MiXCR, producing one record per CDR3 protein. The table lists approximately 410,000 distinct CDR3 sequences, 23% of them singletons, with around 14% in the top ten. Sample: PBMCs or a T cell subset sorted from them (not recorded which). These receptors were taken from an adult woman who had mild COVID-19 (a few samples of this study predate the infection). Cell type and time point are not known.

The chain couples TRBV12-3 or TRBV12-4 to TRBJ2-1; 7 bases align to TRBD2. The J segment lost 7 bases and the V segment lost 8 bases, leaving 11 bases of the junction unmatched. The CDR3 is 14 residues long. The DNA for the CDR3 is TGTGCCAGCCAGGTGCGGGAGATGGGTAATGAGCAGTTCTTC. It yields the protein CASQVREMGNEQFF.

This chain joins TRBV15 and TRBJ2-1; TRBD2 aligns across 8 bases. Germline V lookup: CDR1 LNHNV, CDR2 YYDKDF (reference sequence). This CDR3 has 15 residues. The trim removed 2 bases at V and 7 bases at J, leaving 7 bases unmatched. The CDR3 loop is CATSRRVAGKNEQFF. For the CDR3, the DNA is TGTGCCACCAGCAGAAGGGTAGCGGGGAAGAATGAGCAGTTCTTC.

This clonotype was picked up a small number of times. Mismatch with germline at one junction end may stem from a read error. V usage is TRBV12-3 or TRBV12-4 and J usage is TRBJ1-2; D is perhaps TRBD1 (5 bases). The CDR3 is made up of 13 amino acids. Here the CDR3 DNA reads TGTGCCAGCAGTTTCCCGACCCGGGGCTCTGGGGACTTC. Translating it yields CASSFPTRGSGDF.

The chain links TRBV30 to TRBJ2-7; 7 positions match TRBD1. V lost 2 bases, J lost 3 bases, and 7 bases stayed unmatched. The germline V gene encodes CDR1 GTSNPN and CDR2 SVGIG (reference sequence). The CDR3 length is 14 residues. The CDR3 bases are TGTGCCTGGAGTTCACAGGGGCTTGGCTACGAGCAGTACTTC. Translating gives CAWSSQGLGYEQYF.

The V call is TRBV5-1, the J call TRBJ2-5, with 9 bases that match TRBD1. From germline, CDR1 is SGHRS and CDR2 YFSETQ. The CDR3 has 16 residues. V gave up 0 bases and J gave up 5 bases; unmatched junction bases: 8. CDR3 amino acids: CASSLVPGTGRETQYF. CDR3 nucleotides: TGCGCCAGCAGCTTGGTCCCTGGGACAGGGCGGGAGACCCAGTACTTC.

The chain carries TRBV7-9 and TRBJ1-1; TRBD1 is a possible D gene (6 bases). Trimming removed 2 bases at V and 0 bases at J, with 19 bases between. Germline V gene lookup returns CDR1 SEHNR and CDR2 FQNEAQ (reference sequence). CDR3 length: 18 residues. The CDR3 region has the DNA TGTGCCAGCAGCTTACAAGGGACACCCGGGCGGATGAACACTGAAGCTTTCTTT. As protein: CASSLQGTPGRMNTEAFF.

This clonotype showed up just a few times. The rearrangement uses TRBV4-1 and TRBJ2-1; 8 bases are a match to TRBD1. Germline-derived CDR1 and CDR2 are MGHRA and YSYEKL. CDR3 length: 13 amino acids. V lost 4 bases and J lost 4; bases outside the gene matches: 0. CDR3 nucleotide sequence: TGCGCCAGCAGCCGACAGGGGTACAATGAGCAGTTCTTC. Residues: CASSRQGYNEQFF.

The V and J genes are TRBV29-1 and TRBJ1-1; D uncertain. Germline CDR1 and CDR2: SQVTM and ANQGSEA. The ends were cut back, 5 bases at V and 5 bases at J, with 18 bases in the middle. The CDR3 loop spans 14 amino acids. The CDR3 is CSVIPPPPETEAFF. In DNA, the CDR3 is TGCAGCGTTATTCCTCCACCACCGGAGACTGAAGCTTTCTTT.

The chain is built from TRBV27 and TRBJ2-3, with D perhaps TRBD2 (5 bases). CDR1 and CDR2 (germline): MNHEY, SMNVEV (reference sequence). This CDR3 comprises 18 residues. V lost 2 bases and J 2 bases, leaving 20 bases between the germline ends. This CDR3 reads CASSLAVLSGLNTDTQYF. The DNA of the CDR3 is TGTGCCAGCAGTTTAGCGGTATTGAGTGGACTCAACACAGATACGCAGTATTTT.

This clonotype has a handful of counts. The J gene is TRBJ1-6, the V gene TRBV20-1; 10 bases align to TRBD1. J lost 6 bases, V lost 3 bases, and 8 bases had no gene match. This CDR3 is 16 amino acids long. Germline CDR1 DFQATT, CDR2 SNEGSKA (reference sequence). The CDR3 is CSARTGGQGINSPLHF. Here the CDR3 DNA reads TGCAGTGCTAGGACAGGGGGCCAGGGAATTAATTCACCCCTCCACTTT.

The chain has TRBV2 and TRBJ2-1; the D call may be TRBD1 or TRBD2 (5 bases each). CDR1 is SNHLY and CDR2 is FYNNEI in the germline V gene. This CDR3 is 15 amino acids long. Between the trimmed V and J ends, which lost 6 bases and 0 bases, there was a span of 12 bases. The CDR3 DNA reads TGTGCCAGCAGGCCTCTGGGGGTCTCCTACAATGAGCAGTTCTTC. Amino acids: CASRPLGVSYNEQFF.